A single T cell receptor (beta chain) is shown here with its context. These data are taken from a study of control samples from healthy donors and cancer patients. The CDR3 contains 15 residues. Trimming removed 5 bases at V and 2 bases at J, with 15 bases between. CDR1 and CDR2 (germline): MNHEY, SMNVEV (reference sequence). Method: immunoSEQ multiplex PCR; TCRdb's copy keeps in-frame clones and lacks some. The repertoire has roughly 120,000 clones, roughly 90% of them found once; the top ten carry 3.2%. The sample taken for sequencing was blood. The source is a man in his fifties or sixties in good health. This rearrangement joins TRBV27 to TRBJ2-5; no definite D call. CDR3 bases: TGTGCCAGCAGTCCCGTAAGATACGTACAAGAGACCCAGTACTTC. As protein: CASSPVRYVQETQYF.